The TCR beta chain described here comes from a study of T cells in Graves' hyperthyroidism and ophthalmopathy. Study-wide points: By a 13 V-J model, ophthalmopathy was set apart from stable hyperthyroidism.

Template material for amplifying TCR beta CDR3 regions consisted of RNA transcripts. HTBI primers were the set used in a first-round RT-PCR of the TCR CDR3. TCRdb processed the multiplex PCR reads anew with MiXCR; each CDR3 protein has one entry. Seen here are 300,000 to 450,000 distinct CDR3 sequences, around 14% observed once, and the top ten hold 28%. To note about this clonotype: Its antigen remains unidentified.

Sampled blood dates from first hyperthyroidism diagnosis, and it precedes any ophthalmopathy symptoms. The CDR3 runs 14 residues. The V gene lost 3 bases and the J gene lost 4 bases, with 12 bases spanning the gap. Germline CDR1 and CDR2: SGHTA and FQGNSA. The chain is built from TRBV7-2 and TRBJ1-1; possible D gene TRBD1, 5 bases. Sequenced material: blood. The sequence derives from a woman in her late teens or twenties with Graves' hyperthyroidism that later progressed to Graves' ophthalmopathy. CDR3 residues: CASSLARAPTEAFF. The CDR3 region has the DNA TGTGCCAGCAGCTTGGCCAGGGCTCCCACTGAAGCTTTCTTT.